A selection of T cell receptor beta chains follows, all from one sample in a study of lymphopenia after photon versus proton radiotherapy. TCRdb's table, derived via immunoSEQ multiplex PCR, lists solely in-frame clones and lacks some. The repertoire holds just over 25,000 clones, with 75% to 90% as singletons. The sample in question was peripheral blood, obtained from a patient treated with photon-based radiotherapy. These TCRs come from a man aged 25-45 years with gastric cancer. Both conserved end residues are part of each CDR3. A D gene is named only where the DNA matches it firmly. The size field is filled for only some rows; it gives once, few, many or a size class.

NA	TRBV5-4	NA	TRBJ1-2	CASSASRDTNYGYTF	TGTGCCAGCAGCGCCAGCAGGGATACTAACTATGGCTACACCTTC
TRBD1	TRBV9	NA	TRBJ2-2	CASSGQGSENTGELFF	TGTGCCAGCAGCGGACAGGGGAGTGAGAACACCGGGGAGCTGTTTTTT
NA	TRBV28	NA	TRBJ1-1	CASSLDGLNTEAFF	TGTGCCAGCAGCCTCGACGGGCTGAACACTGAAGCTTTCTTT
TRBD2	TRBV5-4	NA	TRBJ2-5	CASSLRLAGQETQYF	TGTGCCAGCAGCCTTCGACTAGCGGGGCAAGAGACCCAGTACTTC
TRBD2	TRBV4-3	NA	TRBJ2-5	CASSQDLAGVSQETQYF	TGCGCCAGCAGCCAAGATCTAGCGGGAGTGTCACAAGAGACCCAGTACTTC
NA	TRBV6-9	NA	TRBJ1-1	CASSYLARGLTEAFF	TGTGCCAGCAGTTATTTGGCCCGTGGGCTCACTGAAGCTTTCTTT
NA	TRBV13	NA	TRBJ1-2	CASSEGGAYNYGYTF	TGTGCCAGCAGCGAGGGGGGGGCTTATAACTATGGCTACACCTTC
NA	TRBV19	NA	TRBJ2-1	CASTNGLALSSYNEQFF	TGTGCCAGTACCAATGGACTTGCCTTAAGCTCCTACAATGAGCAGTTCTTC
TRBD1	TRBV11-3	NA	TRBJ2-5	CASSYTTGAETQYF	TGTGCCAGCAGTTATACGACAGGGGCGGAGACCCAGTACTTC
TRBD2	TRBV14	NA	TRBJ2-1	CASRPSGVGNEQFF	TGTGCCAGCAGACCTAGCGGAGTGGGGAATGAGCAGTTCTTC
NA	TRBV6-5	NA	TRBJ1-5	CASRNRMAGDQPQHF	TGTGCCAGCAGGAATCGGATGGCAGGGGATCAGCCCCAGCATTTT
NA	TRBV11-3	NA	TRBJ1-1	CASSFAGNTEAFF	TGTGCCAGCAGCTTTGCAGGGAATACTGAAGCTTTCTTT
NA	TRBV5-6	once	TRBJ2-5	CASSRGALETQYF	TGTGCCAGCAGCCGAGGTGCTTTGGAGACCCAGTACTTC
NA	TRBV9	NA	TRBJ2-1	CASSAPGRSSFYNEQFF	TGTGCCAGCAGCGCTCCGGGACGCTCGTCCTTCTACAATGAGCAGTTCTTC
TRBD2	TRBV5-6	NA	TRBJ2-1	CASSGFGLAEYNEQFF	TGTGCCAGCAGCGGTTTTGGACTAGCGGAATACAATGAGCAGTTCTTC
TRBD2	TRBV9	NA	TRBJ2-1	CASSVRTSGAGEQFF	TGTGCCAGCAGCGTAAGGACTAGCGGGGCGGGTGAGCAGTTCTTC
TRBD2	TRBV7-8	few	TRBJ2-7	CASSLDGGGSYEQYF	TGTGCCAGCAGCTTAGATGGGGGGGGTTCCTACGAGCAGTACTTC
TRBD1	TRBV11-3	NA	TRBJ2-7	CASSPGTEAYEQYF	TGTGCCAGCAGCCCCGGGACAGAGGCCTACGAGCAGTACTTC
NA	TRBV5-1	NA	TRBJ1-1	CASSLPSMNTEAFF	TGCGCCAGCAGCTTACCAAGCATGAACACTGAAGCTTTCTTT
NA	TRBV29-1	NA	TRBJ2-3	CSVAPQAGTDTQYF	TGCAGCGTTGCCCCCCAAGCGGGCACAGATACGCAGTATTTT
TRBD1	TRBV6-1	NA	TRBJ2-7	CASRIGTGGGEQYF	TGTGCCAGCAGAATTGGGACAGGGGGAGGCGAGCAGTACTTC
NA	TRBV6-6	NA	TRBJ2-3	CASSYTETDTQYF	TGTGCCAGCAGTTACACAGAGACAGATACGCAGTATTTT
NA	TRBV5-1	NA	TRBJ2-5	CASSLAAAQETQYF	TGCGCCAGCAGCTTGGCGGCGGCTCAAGAGACCCAGTACTTC
NA	TRBV27	NA	TRBJ2-5	CASSSSRTSEAQYF	NA
NA	TRBV10-3	NA	TRBJ2-7	CAISESGEQYF	TGTGCCATCAGTGAGTCTGGAGAGCAGTACTTC
NA	TRBV9	NA	TRBJ1-2	CASSVAFGGGYTF	TGTGCCAGCAGCGTAGCCTTCGGGGGTGGCTACACCTTC
TRBD1	TRBV6-1	NA	TRBJ2-5	CASSDLTGMETQYF	TGTGCCAGCAGTGACCTGACAGGGATGGAGACCCAGTACTTC
TRBD1	TRBV10-1	NA	TRBJ1-1	CASSESQGVSTEAFF	TGCGCCAGCAGTGAGTCTCAGGGGGTTTCGACTGAAGCTTTCTTT
NA	TRBV28	once	TRBJ1-6	CASSPPGLSGSPLHF	TGTGCCAGCAGTCCCCCCGGACTAAGTGGTTCACCCCTCCACTTT